Listed here is a single T cell receptor (beta chain). Its antigen is unknown. The data are from a study of T cell responses to AZD1222 COVID-19 vaccine. Study overall: Both about-4-week and about-12-week second-dose recipients were combined. Whole-study findings and limits: Seropositive status at baseline applied to only a handful of AZD1222 recipients. Sampling that yielded the repertoires occurred only after the peak T cell response. There were vaccine-associated CD4 TCRs across spike, dominant at 160-218 and 743-854.

The trim removed 1 base at V and 2 bases at J, leaving 11 bases unmatched. The CDR3 contains 18 residues. Germline V gene sequence: CDR1 LGHNA, CDR2 YNFKEQ. Profiled with immunoSEQ multiplex PCR; TCRdb holds only in-frame clones, not every one. The sample holds roughly 180,000 clones, about 85% seen once. The starting material was peripheral blood, obtained on day 0 of AZD1222 vaccination. The rearrangement links TRBV4-2 to TRBJ2-7, with TRBD2 identical over 10 bases. The TCR originated in an adult in good health. The CDR3 region has the DNA TGTGCCAGCAGCCAAGCCAAGGCTAGCGGGAGTGTGGCCTACGAGCAGTACTTC. This codes for CASSQAKASGSVAYEQYF.